These 8 T cell receptor beta chains were sequenced from one sample in a study of post-analysis software for immune sequencing data. Tagging with unique molecular identifiers was a feature of the TCR beta cDNA libraries. MiXCR, applied by TCRdb to the PCR reads, yields one record per CDR3 protein. The sample holds over 150,000 distinct CDR3 sequences, under 40% seen once. The sequencing here drew on blood, taken after autologous hematopoietic stem cell transplantation. Receptors originate from a girl aged 10 to 17 with multiple sclerosis.

This rearrangement joins TRBV28 to TRBJ2-3; tentatively, D is TRBD2 (6 bases). Germline V lookup: CDR1 MDHEN, CDR2 SYDVKM. This CDR3 comprises 17 residues. V gave up 10 bases and J gave up 0 bases, with 23 bases separating them. The DNA for the CDR3 is TGTGCCAACAATTTAGAGCTGCTGGGGACTAGCACAGATACGCAGTATTTT. It yields the protein CANNLELLGTSTDTQYF.

This clonotype was detected only a few times. The chain recombines TRBV21-1 with TRBJ2-1; no DNA check was done on the table's D call, TRBD2. TRBV21-1 counts as a pseudogene. There are 18 residues in the CDR3. The DNA for the CDR3 is TGTGCCAGCCTCCGGCTAGCGGGAGGGCCCAGCTCCTACAATGAGCAGTTCTTC. This encodes CASLRLAGGPSSYNEQFF.

This clonotype was recorded a few times. The chain recombines TRBV7-2 with TRBJ2-5, with D uncertain. Per germline, CDR1 SGHTA and CDR2 FQGNSA. The CDR3 runs 15 residues. V was cut by 1 base and J by 1 base, with 10 bases left in between. CDR3 nucleotides: TGTGCCAGCAGCTTAGTTATCGGGCCCCAAGAGACCCAGTACTTC. Residues: CASSLVIGPQETQYF.

This clonotype appeared a few times. The rearrangement uses TRBV7-9 and TRBJ2-5; TRBD2 matches 8 bases. Unmatched junction bases numbered 8, after V lost 0 bases and J lost 2 bases. Germline CDR1 SEHNR, CDR2 FQNEAQ (reference sequence). This CDR3 contains 17 residues. CDR3 coding DNA: TGTGCCAGCAGCTTAGCAAAAGCGGGAGCGGAACAAGAGACCCAGTACTTC. Translating gives CASSLAKAGAEQETQYF.

Points on this clonotype: A much larger clonotype is one base distant, so this may be a read error. J is TRBJ2-5 and V is TRBV6-5; 9 nucleotides agree with TRBD1. The CDR3 spans 15 residues. Germline V CDR1 and CDR2: MNHEY, SVGAGI. DNA for the CDR3: TGTTCCAGCAGTTACTCCGGGACAGGGAAAGAGACCCAGTACTTC. Its protein is CSSSYSGTGKETQYF.

This clonotype was detected a few times. The rearrangement links TRBV6-6 to TRBJ2-5, with TRBD1 matching over 7 bases. The ends lost 4 bases at V and 5 bases at J; junction bases unmatched: 10. This CDR3 has 15 amino acids. CDR1 MNHNY and CDR2 SVGAGI come from the germline V gene (reference sequence). Written as DNA, the CDR3 is TGTGCCAGCAGTTTAATACAGGGGCAGGGTGAGACCCAGTACTTC. Translation: CASSLIQGQGETQYF.

This clonotype occurred a few times. The rearrangement joins TRBV29-1 to TRBJ1-1; the D gene is possibly TRBD1 (6 bases). Germline V gene lookup returns CDR1 SQVTM and CDR2 ANQGSEA. V was cut by 5 bases and J by 4 bases, with 14 bases left in between. The CDR3 runs 13 residues. CDR3 sequence (DNA): TGCAGCGTTTTGGGGGGGCCCAGCACTGAAGCTTTCTTT. Amino acids: CSVLGGPSTEAFF.

This clonotype turned up a few times. This chain joins TRBV19 and TRBJ1-1; 9 bases fit TRBD1. V lost 4 bases to trimming and J lost 5 bases; unmatched junction nucleotides: 5. CDR1 LNHDA and CDR2 SQIVND come from the germline V gene (reference sequence). The length of the CDR3 is 14 residues. Here the CDR3 reads CASSTRTGATEAFF. The CDR3 bases are TGTGCCAGTAGTACAAGGACAGGGGCAACTGAAGCTTTCTTT.